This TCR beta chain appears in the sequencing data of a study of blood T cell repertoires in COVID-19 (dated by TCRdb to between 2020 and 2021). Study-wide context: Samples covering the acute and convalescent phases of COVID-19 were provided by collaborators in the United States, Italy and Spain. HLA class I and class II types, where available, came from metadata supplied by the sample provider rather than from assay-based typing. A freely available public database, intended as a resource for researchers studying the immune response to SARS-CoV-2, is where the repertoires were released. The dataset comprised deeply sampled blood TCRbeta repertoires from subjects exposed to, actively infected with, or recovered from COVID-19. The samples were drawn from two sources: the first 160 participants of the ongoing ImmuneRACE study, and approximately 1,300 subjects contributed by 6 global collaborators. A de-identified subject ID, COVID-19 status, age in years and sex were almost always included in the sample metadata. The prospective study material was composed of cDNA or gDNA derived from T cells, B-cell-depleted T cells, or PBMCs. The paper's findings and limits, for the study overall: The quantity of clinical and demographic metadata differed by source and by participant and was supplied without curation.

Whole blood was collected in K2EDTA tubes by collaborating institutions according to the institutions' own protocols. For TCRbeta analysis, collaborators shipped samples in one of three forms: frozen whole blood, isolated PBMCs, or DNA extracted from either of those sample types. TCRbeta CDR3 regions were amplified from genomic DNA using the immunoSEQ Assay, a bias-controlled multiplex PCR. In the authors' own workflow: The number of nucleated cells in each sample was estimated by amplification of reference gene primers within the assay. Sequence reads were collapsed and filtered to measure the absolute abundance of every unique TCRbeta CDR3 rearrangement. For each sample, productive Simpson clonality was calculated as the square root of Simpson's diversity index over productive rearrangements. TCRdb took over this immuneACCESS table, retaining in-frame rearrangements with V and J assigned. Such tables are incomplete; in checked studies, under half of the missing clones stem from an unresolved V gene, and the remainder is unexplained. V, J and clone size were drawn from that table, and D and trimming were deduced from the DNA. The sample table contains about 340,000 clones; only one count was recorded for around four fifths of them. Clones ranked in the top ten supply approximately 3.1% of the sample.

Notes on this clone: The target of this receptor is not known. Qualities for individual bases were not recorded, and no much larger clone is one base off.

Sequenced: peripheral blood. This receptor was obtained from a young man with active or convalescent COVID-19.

The sequence in DNA is TGCGCCAGTAAACTTTTCTCTAAGGACAGGGGCTACTATGGCTACACCTTC. This is translated as CASKLFSKDRGYYGYTF. The chain was built from TRBV5-1 and TRBJ1-2; 9 bases in the junction line up with TRBD1. CDR1 is given as SGHRS and CDR2 as YFSETQ, both from the germline V gene. Measured from the cysteine to the phenylalanine, the CDR3 is 17 residues long. Left in the record is the CDR3 DNA by itself, 51 bases read in frame from the first base. V is cut back by 8 bases and J by 3 bases, with 17 bases in the junction unmatched.